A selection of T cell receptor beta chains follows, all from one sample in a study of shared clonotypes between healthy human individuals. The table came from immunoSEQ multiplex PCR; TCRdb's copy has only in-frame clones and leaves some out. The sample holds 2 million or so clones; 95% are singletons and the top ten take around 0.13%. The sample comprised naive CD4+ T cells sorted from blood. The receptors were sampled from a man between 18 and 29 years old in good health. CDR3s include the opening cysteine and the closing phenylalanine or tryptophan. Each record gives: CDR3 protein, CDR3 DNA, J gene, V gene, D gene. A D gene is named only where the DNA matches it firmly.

CDR3: CASSLRPSGDTGELFF; DNA: TGCGCCAGCAGCTTGAGGCCTAGCGGCGACACCGGGGAGCTGTTTTTT; J: TRBJ2-2; V: TRBV5-1; D: TRBD2
CDR3: CASSWAQTGYGEKLFF; DNA: TGTGCCAGCAGCTGGGCCCAGACAGGGTACGGCGAAAAACTGTTTTTT; J: TRBJ1-4; V: TRBV11-2; D: TRBD1
CDR3: CASSLSGGPSYNEQFF; DNA: TGTGCCAGCAGCTTAAGCGGGGGACCCTCCTACAATGAGCAGTTCTTC; J: TRBJ2-1; V: TRBV7-3; D: TRBD2
CDR3: CASSNGGKGEETQYF; DNA: TGTGCCAGCAGTAATGGGGGGAAAGGGGAGGAGACCCAGTACTTC; J: TRBJ2-5; V: TRBV6-5; D: .
CDR3: CASSEWDSNQPQHF; DNA: TGTGCCAGCAGTGAGTGGGATAGCAATCAGCCCCAGCATTTT; J: TRBJ1-5; V: TRBV6-1; D: .
CDR3: CASSQGGTPGGNQPQHF; DNA: TGCGCCAGCAGCCAGGGGGGGACACCCGGGGGCAATCAGCCCCAGCATTTT; J: TRBJ1-5; V: TRBV4-1; D: .
CDR3: CASGSGTGFGYTF; DNA: TGTGCCAGCGGGTCCGGGACAGGGTTTGGCTACACCTTC; J: TRBJ1-2; V: TRBV28; D: TRBD1
CDR3: CASISIVGHSPYNEQFF; DNA: TGTGCCAGCATCTCGATAGTCGGGCATAGTCCCTACAATGAGCAGTTCTTC; J: TRBJ2-1; V: TRBV27; D: .
CDR3: CASSQGLAGGQETQYF; DNA: TGCGCCAGCAGCCAGGGACTAGCGGGGGGCCAAGAGACCCAGTACTTC; J: TRBJ2-5; V: TRBV5-1; D: TRBD2
CDR3: CASSRGASGQPQHF; DNA: TGTGCCAGCAGCAGAGGGGCGAGCGGGCAGCCCCAGCATTTT; J: TRBJ1-5; V: TRBV6-5; D: .
CDR3: CASSQMGGPPYEQYF; DNA: TGTGCCAGCAGCCAGATGGGGGGGCCCCCCTACGAGCAGTACTTC; J: TRBJ2-7; V: TRBV6-5; D: .